This T cell receptor beta chain was sequenced in a study of blood T cell repertoires in COVID-19. Study information: Both acute and convalescent COVID-19 samples were obtained from the United States, Italy and Spain.

TCRdb's table, derived via immunoSEQ multiplex PCR, lists solely in-frame clones and lacks some. The sample has some 300,000 clones, roughly 90% seen once. This CDR3 contains 14 residues. The ends were cut back, 7 bases at V and 7 bases at J, with 17 bases in the middle. Germline loops: CDR1 SNHLY, CDR2 FYNNEI. The sequence derives from a woman aged 25 to 39 with COVID-19, enrolled during active disease. Sample: peripheral blood. The chain has TRBV2 and TRBJ1-5; a weak D match, TRBD1 (5 bases). This CDR3 is CASNPTGGRQPQHF. The CDR3 coding sequence is TGTGCCAGCAACCCAACGGGGGGACGCCAGCCCCAGCATTTT.